This T cell receptor beta chain was retrieved from a study of neurological immune-mediated disorders. The cDNA came from 5'RACE, which used 10-nucleotide random UMIs. The output of every sequencing run, over 160 million TCR-beta sequences, came from 15-18 subjects. TCRdb used MiXCR to reprocess the 5' RACE reads, holding one entry per CDR3 protein. This table holds about 44,000 distinct CDR3 sequences, nearly 6.5% found once. This clonotype was seen repeatedly, ten times or more. Its cognate antigen is unknown. Study results and limitations: Multiple sclerosis was found to have the least TCR clonal expansion, below healthy controls, and HTLV-1-associated myelopathy the most.

The cell input for sorted libraries was some 990,000, and those cells were CD4+ or CD8+ T cells. Germline V gene data show CDR1 as MNHEY and CDR2 as SMNVEV (reference sequence). This CDR3 is built from 15 residues. Trimming removed 8 bases from V and 0 bases from J, with 14 bases in between. The sample comprised CD4+ T cells from blood. The V call is TRBV27, the J call TRBJ2-1; D is perhaps TRBD1 or TRBD2 (5 bases each). The source is a woman in her forties in good health. The CDR3 protein is CASGDRDHSYNEQFF. The CDR3 DNA reads as TGTGCCAGCGGAGACCGGGACCACTCCTACAATGAGCAGTTCTTC.